This T cell receptor (beta chain) stems from a study of brain T cells in children with intractable seizures. This CDR3 has 14 residues. The V and J ends lost 5 bases and 2 bases respectively, with 13 bases between them. The germline V gene encodes CDR1 LNHDA and CDR2 SQIVND (reference sequence). Time point defined: blood from clinic visit 5 months post-surgery; TSC patient then seizure free. TCRdb's table, derived via immunoSEQ multiplex PCR, lists solely in-frame clones and lacks some. The sample lists approximately 330,000 clones; over 90% were seen once. V usage is TRBV19 and J usage is TRBJ2-7, with D perhaps assigned TRBD1 or TRBD2 (6 bases each). This TCR was recovered from a boy in the first two years of life with tuberous sclerosis and intractable seizures. The source was peripheral blood, collected approximately 5 months after surgery. This CDR3 reads CASSSPGDTYEQYF. DNA for the CDR3: TGTGCCAGTAGTTCCCCGGGGGACACCTACGAGCAGTACTTC. The full variable domain, rest sourced from reference TRBV19 and TRBJ2-7, is DGGITQSPKYLFRKEGQNVTLSCEQNLNHDAMYWYRQDPGQGLRLIYYSQIVNDFQKGDIAEGYSVSREKKESFPLTVTSAQKNPTAFYLCASSSPGDTYEQYFGPGTRLTVT.